The rows below give T cell receptor beta chains drawn from one sample of a study of spatial heterogeneity in lung cancer. TCRdb reprocessed the 5' RACE reads with MiXCR, giving one entry per CDR3 protein. This sample has about 95,000 distinct CDR3 sequences, with under 9% found just once. Specimen: PBMCs, collected at surgery. These receptor sequences come from a male donor with early-stage non-small cell lung cancer. The CDR3 runs from the conserved cysteine through the conserved F or W. A D gene is named only where the DNA matches it firmly. The size of a clone is reported for some rows only, either as once, few or many, or as a class for expanded clones.

J	V	D	size	DNA	CDR3
TRBJ1-5	TRBV7-9	NA	many	TGTGCCAGCAGCTCGGACACTTCGCCCCAGCATTTT	CASSSDTSPQHF
TRBJ2-1	TRBV18	TRBD1	many	TGTGCCAGCTCACTGGGACAGGGTGGACGATACAATGAGCAGTTCTTC	CASSLGQGGRYNEQFF
TRBJ1-2	TRBV6-2/TRBV6-3	NA	many	TGTGCCAGCGGACGGATCTCAAGGTCTAACTATGGCTACACCTTC	CASGRISRSNYGYTF
TRBJ2-5	TRBV24-1	NA	many	TGTGCCACCAGTGATTCGTCCGAGGTCATCCAAGAGACCCAGTACTTC	CATSDSSEVIQETQYF
TRBJ1-6	TRBV3-1	TRBD1	many	TGTGCCAGCAGCCCCGATGGGACAGGGTACTCACCCCTCCACTTT	CASSPDGTGYSPLHF
TRBJ1-1	TRBV20-1	TRBD1	NA	TGCACTGGGACAGTGGGAACTGAAGCTTTCTTT	CTGTVGTEAFF
TRBJ2-7	TRBV4-2	TRBD2	NA	TGTGCCAGCAGCCCGGGACTAGCGGACTACGAGCAGTACTTC	CASSPGLADYEQYF
TRBJ2-4	TRBV20-1	NA	NA	TGCAGTGCTAGAGAGGGTATTAACATTCAGTACTTC	CSAREGINIQYF
TRBJ2-3	TRBV7-2	NA	many	TGTGCCAGCAGGGGGGGGGCCTTGGGAGATACGCAGTATTTT	CASRGGALGDTQYF
TRBJ2-1	TRBV11-1	TRBD1	medium-sized	TGTGCCAGCAGATTAGGTGGGGACAGCGCCTACAATGAGCAGTTCTTC	CASRLGGDSAYNEQFF
TRBJ1-1	TRBV5-1	NA	many	TGCGCCAGCAGCTTGATGGGCGGGGACACTGAAGCTTTCTTT	CASSLMGGDTEAFF
TRBJ2-4	TRBV10-1	NA	many	TGCGCCAGCCGTTATAGGGCACCAATAGCCAAAAACATTCAGTACTTC	CASRYRAPIAKNIQYF
TRBJ2-1	TRBV5-4	NA	many	TGTGCCAGCAGCTTCAGCGGAGACTACAATGAGCAGTTCTTC	CASSFSGDYNEQFF
TRBJ2-7	TRBV18	NA	few	TGTGCCAGCTCTGCAGGGGACCTTCGGAACTCCTACGAGCAGTACTTC	CASSAGDLRNSYEQYF
TRBJ2-5	TRBV3-1	NA	NA	TGTGCCAGCAGCCAAACAGGAGCCCCAAAGACCCAGTACTTC	CASSQTGAPKTQYF
TRBJ1-6	TRBV3-1	NA	NA	TGTGCCAGCAGCCAGGGACCAAGGAATTCACCCCTCCACTTT	CASSQGPRNSPLHF
TRBJ1-1	TRBV7-3	NA	many	TGTGCCAGCAGCTGGAGGGGCCCTGGCACTGAAGCTTTCTTT	CASSWRGPGTEAFF
TRBJ2-7	TRBV20-1	TRBD2	many	TGCAGTGCTAGAGATGAGGGACTAGCGGGAGGTTGGTCCTACGAGCAGTACTTC	CSARDEGLAGGWSYEQYF
TRBJ2-6	TRBV9	NA	many	TGTGCCAGCAGCGTAGAGAGGGGCTCTGTCCTGACTTTC	CASSVERGSVLTF
TRBJ1-5	TRBV2	NA	once	TGTGCCAGCAAGGAGGAAGGGGAGCCCCAGCATTTT	CASKEEGEPQHF
TRBJ1-2	TRBV6-6	TRBD1	NA	TGTGCCAGCAGTTACGGGACAGCGAACTATGGCTACACCTTC	CASSYGTANYGYTF
TRBJ1-2	TRBV29-1	NA	many	TGCAGCGTTGACGGGGAAAACTATGGCTACACCTTC	CSVDGENYGYTF
TRBJ2-3	TRBV4-3	NA	many	TGCGCCAGCAGCCAAGCGGACCGAGGCACAGATACGCAGTATTTT	CASSQADRGTDTQYF
TRBJ1-4	TRBV6-6	NA	many	TGTGCCAGCAGTTCGGAGGGTGAGGCGACTAATGAAAAACTGTTTTTT	CASSSEGEATNEKLFF
TRBJ2-3	TRBV6-2/TRBV6-3	NA	NA	TGTGCCAGCAGTTATACAGGGGATACGCAGTATTTT	CASSYTGDTQYF
TRBJ1-1	TRBV28	TRBD1	medium-sized	TGTGCCAGCAGTCCCACCGGGACAGGGTCCGATGAAGCTTTCTTT	CASSPTGTGSDEAFF
TRBJ2-2	TRBV24-1	NA	NA	TGTGCCACCAGTGGCCCCACCGGGGAGCTGTTTTTT	CATSGPTGELFF
TRBJ2-1	TRBV30	TRBD2	many	TGTGCCTGGAGTCTCCTAGCGGGGGGTAATGAGCAGTTCTTC	CAWSLLAGGNEQFF
TRBJ2-1	TRBV19	TRBD2	many	TGTGCCAGTAGTACCGGGACTAGCGGGAGCAGAGAGCAGTTCTTC	CASSTGTSGSREQFF
TRBJ2-1	TRBV9	NA	few	TGTGCCAGCAGCGTAGATGGAACAGCATACAATGAGCAGTTCTTC	CASSVDGTAYNEQFF
TRBJ1-1	TRBV6-5	NA	NA	TGTGCCAGCAGAAACACAGGGCTGAACACTGAAGCTTTCTTT	CASRNTGLNTEAFF
TRBJ2-7	TRBV28	TRBD2	NA	TGTGCCAGCAGTTTAGCGCTAGCGGGGTACGAGCAGTACTTC	CASSLALAGYEQYF
TRBJ2-3	TRBV10-3	NA	many	TGTGCCATCAGTGAGAGGGGCCCAGATACGCAGTATTTT	CAISERGPDTQYF
TRBJ1-5	TRBV28	NA	many	TGTGCCAGCACCACTCAACGCACGGGGCCCCAGCATTTT	CASTTQRTGPQHF
TRBJ2-3	TRBV5-1	NA	many	TGCGCCAGCAGCTCCACTTCCGCAGATACGCAGTATTTT	CASSSTSADTQYF
TRBJ2-1	TRBV11-2	NA	once	TGTGCCAGCAGCTTAGTTGGTGTAACCGATGAGCAGTTCTTC	CASSLVGVTDEQFF
TRBJ2-3	TRBV15	TRBD2	many	TGTGCCACCAGCGAGGCTCCCGAGGGACTAGCGGGATACACAGATACGCAGTATTTT	CATSEAPEGLAGYTDTQYF
TRBJ2-7	TRBV10-3	TRBD1	NA	TGTGCCATCGGACAGGTCTCCTACGAGCAGTACTTC	CAIGQVSYEQYF
TRBJ2-7	TRBV29-1	TRBD2	NA	TGCAGCGGGAGACTAGCGGGGGCAGGCGAGCAGTACTTC	CSGRLAGAGEQYF
TRBJ2-7	TRBV28	NA	NA	TGTGCCAGCAGTTCACCGGGACTCGGGTTTTCTGACGAGCAGTACTTC	CASSSPGLGFSDEQYF
TRBJ2-3	TRBV24-1	NA	NA	TGTGCCACCAGTGCCCTGGGGCCGCGCGGGGTCACAGATACGCAGTATTTT	CATSALGPRGVTDTQYF
TRBJ2-7	TRBV18	NA	few	TGTGCCAGCTCGCCGCCGACTGGGGGGAGGAACGAGCAGTACTTC	CASSPPTGGRNEQYF
TRBJ2-1	TRBV20-1	NA	NA	TGCAGTGCTAGTAGCAGAGCGCCAGGACCGCAGTTCTTC	CSASSRAPGPQFF
TRBJ2-3	TRBV6-1	NA	many	TGTGCCAGCAGTGAACGACGGGGCTCCGGCACAGATACGCAGTATTTT	CASSERRGSGTDTQYF
TRBJ2-2	TRBV29-1	NA	NA	TGCAGCGTCCTCTACGCGAACACCGGGGAGCTGTTTTTT	CSVLYANTGELFF
TRBJ1-2	TRBV2	TRBD1	few	TGTGCCAGCAGGGCCGACAGGGACGATGGCTACACCTTC	CASRADRDDGYTF
TRBJ2-2	TRBV11-2	TRBD1	many	TGTGCCAGCGTCAGGGGGCGCGGCACCGGGGAGCTGTTTTTT	CASVRGRGTGELFF
TRBJ1-3	TRBV4-3	NA	NA	TGCGCCAGCAGCCAAAGTCGAGGTCCTGGAAACACCATATATTTT	CASSQSRGPGNTIYF
TRBJ2-7	TRBV28	NA	NA	TGTGCCAGCAGTTTATGGCAGAGCTCCTACGAGCAGTACTTC	CASSLWQSSYEQYF